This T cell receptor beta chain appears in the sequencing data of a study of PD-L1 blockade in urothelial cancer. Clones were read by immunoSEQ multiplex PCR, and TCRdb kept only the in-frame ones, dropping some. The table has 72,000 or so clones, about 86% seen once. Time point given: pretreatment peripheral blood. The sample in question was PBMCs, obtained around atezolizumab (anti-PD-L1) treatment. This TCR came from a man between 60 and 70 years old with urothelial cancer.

CDR3 loop: CASSRDRNYGYTF. CDR3 in DNA: TGTGCCAGCAGCAGGGACAGAAACTATGGCTACACCTTC. J is TRBJ1-2 and V is TRBV2, with 7 bases aligning to TRBD1. The CDR3 is 13 residues long. J was trimmed by 2 bases and V by 6 bases; bases with no gene match: 3. Germline V CDR1 and CDR2: SNHLY, FYNNEI.